Shown below are 21 T cell receptor beta chains from a single sample sequenced in a study of shared clonotypes between healthy human individuals. Here immunoSEQ multiplex PCR was the method, and the copy in TCRdb shows in-frame clones only, minus some. Seen here are hundreds of thousands of clones, almost 97% observed once, and the top ten hold approximately 0.06%. Input material: naive CD4+ T cells sorted from blood. Subset given: CD45RA+ positively selected. These receptors were collected from a woman aged 25-40 years in good health.

This chain connects TRBV5-1 to TRBJ2-5; D might be TRBD2 (6 bases). V was trimmed by 5 bases and J by 1 base, leaving 15 bases between them. Looked up from germline, CDR1 is SGHRS and CDR2 is YFSETQ. The CDR3 totals 15 residues. The CDR3 sequence is CASSAGSGFQETQYF. CDR3 DNA sequence: TGCGCCAGCAGTGCGGGAAGCGGATTCCAAGAGACCCAGTACTTC.

This CDR3 is CASSERQGRGQETQYF. Here the CDR3 DNA reads TGTGCCAGCAGTGAAAGGCAGGGCCGTGGCCAAGAGACCCAGTACTTC. The chain uses TRBV2 and TRBJ2-5; possibly TRBD1 for D (5 bases). The CDR3 is made up of 16 amino acids. V was clipped by 2 bases and J by 1 base, with 14 bases between them. Germline CDR1 and CDR2: SNHLY and FYNNEI.

J is TRBJ2-7 and V is TRBV30; TRBD2 is a possible D gene (5 bases). V lost 0 bases, J lost 4 bases, and 16 bases lay in between. This CDR3 is 15 amino acids long. Per the germline V gene, CDR1 is GTSNPN and CDR2 is SVGIG (reference sequence). CDR3 DNA sequence: TGTGCCTGGAGTGTAGCGGTTGGGGTCAAATACGAGCAGTACTTC. Encoded protein: CAWSVAVGVKYEQYF. Drawing the rest from reference TRBV30 and TRBJ2-7, the complete variable domain is SQTIHQWPATLVQPVGSPLSLECTVEGTSNPNLYWYRQAAGRGLQLLFYSVGIGQISSEVPQNLSASRPQDRQFILSSKKLLLSDSGFYLCAWSVAVGVKYEQYFGPGTRLTVT.

The chain carries TRBV7-9 and TRBJ2-7; 7 bases match TRBD2. The germline gives CDR1 SEHNR, CDR2 FQNEAQ (reference sequence). With V trimmed by 5 bases and J by 4 bases, 8 bases remained unmatched. This CDR3 comprises 14 residues. CDR3 in amino acids: CASSPAGAGYEQYF. CDR3 bases: TGTGCCAGCAGCCCCGCGGGAGCGGGGTACGAGCAGTACTTC.

The rearrangement uses TRBV28 and TRBJ1-2; possibly TRBD1 for D (5 bases). V was clipped by 7 bases and J by 3 bases, with 12 bases between them. The germline CDR1 and CDR2 sequences are MDHEN and SYDVKM. The CDR3 runs to 13 residues. CDR3 region: CASNGRAYYGYTF. CDR3 bases: TGTGCCAGCAACGGCAGGGCTTACTATGGCTACACCTTC.

Only one count was recorded for this clone. This chain joins TRBV11-3 and TRBJ2-3; maybe TRBD2 (5 bases). V dropped 4 bases and J dropped 12 bases, with 17 bases sitting between them. Germline CDR1 SGHNT, CDR2 YENEEA. The CDR3 has 13 residues. The chain's CDR3 is CASSSSDDGLQYF. The DNA of the CDR3 is TGTGCCAGCAGCTCTTCTGATGACGGACTTCAGTATTTT. The full variable domain, with the rest looked up from reference TRBV11-3 and TRBJ2-3, is EAGVVQSPRYKIIEKKQPVAFWCNPISGHNTLYWYLQNLGQGPELLIRYENEEAVDDSQLPKDRFSAERLKGVDSTLKIQPAELGDSAVYLCASSSSDDGLQYFGPGTRLTVL.

The chain uses TRBV28 and TRBJ1-1; 7 nucleotides match TRBD1. The CDR3 length is 12 residues. Looked up from germline, CDR1 is MDHEN and CDR2 is SYDVKM. The V and J ends lost 9 bases and 9 bases, in that order; junction bases with no gene match: 10. CDR3 in amino acids: CASTGTAIKAFF. The CDR3 region has the DNA TGTGCCAGTACCGGGACAGCGATAAAAGCTTTCTTT.

The chain recombines TRBV6-5 with TRBJ2-5; 11 bases fit TRBD2. The J call may be wrong; the DNA end is better matched by TRBJ2-7. The CDR3 is 14 amino acids. Looked up from germline, CDR1 is MNHEY and CDR2 is SVGAGI. Here the CDR3 reads CASRAGLAAYEQYF. In DNA, the CDR3 is TGTGCCAGCAGAGCGGGACTAGCGGCCTACGAGCAGTACTTC.

The chain uses TRBV6-5 and TRBJ1-1; perhaps TRBD1 as D (5 bases). Germline CDR1 MNHEY, CDR2 SVGAGI. Trimming left V 6 bases short and J 0 bases short, with 14 bases between. This CDR3 has 15 amino acids. CDR3 loop: CASSIDRPLNTEAFF. The CDR3 DNA reads as TGTGCCAGCAGCATCGACAGACCTTTGAACACTGAAGCTTTCTTT.

The chain uses TRBV2 and TRBJ2-1; D gene unclear. Germline CDR1 SNHLY, CDR2 FYNNEI. The V end lost 6 bases, the J end lost 6 bases, and 6 bases lay between the germline ends. This CDR3 has 11 amino acids. The CDR3 coding sequence is TGTGCCAGCAGAGGATTCAATGAGCAGTTCTTC. Protein: CASRGFNEQFF.

This clone showed up just once. The chain has TRBV19 and TRBJ1-3; no clear D gene. The CDR3 is 14 amino acids. Looked up from germline, CDR1 is LNHDA and CDR2 is SQIVND (reference sequence). V lost 4 bases to trimming and J lost 5 bases, with 12 bases between them. The CDR3, as DNA: TGTGCCAGTAGTAGGTATTATGGCAGAAACACCATATATTTT. Its protein is CASSRYYGRNTIYF.

This clone was detected once. This chain connects TRBV28 to TRBJ2-3, with D possibly being TRBD1 (6 bases). The V gene lost 7 bases and the J gene lost 4 bases, with 21 bases spanning the gap. Looked up from germline, CDR1 is MDHEN and CDR2 is SYDVKM. This CDR3 is built from 16 residues. The CDR3 DNA reads as TGTGCCAGCAAAGCCATGGGACATTGGGGATCAGATACGCAGTATTTT. This codes for CASKAMGHWGSDTQYF. The full variable domain, completed using reference TRBV28 and TRBJ2-3, is DVKVTQSSRYLVKRTGEKVFLECVQDMDHENMFWYRQDPGLGLRLIYFSYDVKMKEKGDIPEGYSVSREKKERFSLILESASTNQTSMYLCASKAMGHWGSDTQYFGPGTRLTVL.

This clone appeared once. This rearrangement joins TRBV7-2 to TRBJ2-7, with TRBD2 identical over 9 bases. Germline V gene lookup returns CDR1 SGHTA and CDR2 FQGNSA. The CDR3 sequence is 17 residues long. V was clipped by 0 bases and J by 2 bases; unmatched bases: 8. The CDR3, as DNA: TGTGCCAGCAGCTTAGCGGCTAGCGGGATTACCCCCTACGAGCAGTACTTC. It yields the protein CASSLAASGITPYEQYF.

The V gene is TRBV11-2, the J gene TRBJ1-1, with D possibly being TRBD1 (5 bases). The V end lost 5 bases, the J end lost 5 bases, and 15 bases lay between the germline ends. The germline V gene encodes CDR1 SGHAT and CDR2 FQNNGV. This CDR3 has 14 residues. The CDR3 bases are TGTGCCAGCAGCCGAGGGGTCGGGGTAACTGAAGCTTTCTTT. It specifies CASSRGVGVTEAFF.

V and J are TRBV19 and TRBJ2-5; 8 bases line up with TRBD2. V trimming: 9 bases; J trimming: 5 bases; junction bases outside the gene matches: 23. Germline loops: CDR1 LNHDA, CDR2 SQIVND (reference sequence). The CDR3 loop spans 18 amino acids. For the CDR3, the DNA is TGTGCCAGCCAACACAGGGCAACGGGGAGCGGGAGTGCGGAGACCCAGTACTTC. Protein sequence: CASQHRATGSGSAETQYF.

The table lists this clone with a count of one. The chain links TRBV5-1 to TRBJ2-7; D is ambiguous. This CDR3 contains 16 residues. Looked up from germline, CDR1 is SGHRS and CDR2 is YFSETQ. V lost 0 bases, J lost 1 base, and 14 bases lay in between. CDR3 sequence (DNA): TGCGCCAGCAGCTTGGGGCAGGCCTTGAGTTCCTACGAGCAGTACTTC. This sequence encodes CASSLGQALSSYEQYF.

The rearrangement uses TRBV10-3 and TRBJ2-5; TRBD2 agrees at 12 bases. The J call is uncertain, as TRBJ2-7 better fits the DNA end. Germline V gene lookup returns CDR1 ENHRY and CDR2 SYGVKD. CDR3 length: 15 amino acids. The CDR3 here is CAISRLAGVGDEQYF. CDR3 coding DNA: TGTGCCATCAGTAGACTAGCGGGAGTGGGAGACGAGCAGTACTTC.

V gene TRBV28 combines with J gene TRBJ2-7; D perhaps matches TRBD2 (7 bases). Germline V gene sequence: CDR1 MDHEN, CDR2 SYDVKM. The CDR3 contains 14 residues. Trimming removed 4 bases at V and 4 bases at J, with 14 bases between. The CDR3 loop reads CASSSGLGGYEQYF. The CDR3 DNA follows: TGTGCCAGCAGTTCCGGACTAGGGGGTTACGAGCAGTACTTC.

This chain uses TRBV18 with TRBJ1-1, with 10 positions matching TRBD1. This CDR3 contains 17 residues. V dropped 1 base and J dropped 0; count of bases not matched to a gene: 5. In germline, CDR1 is KGHSH, CDR2 LQKENI. CDR3 region: CASSPHRQGALNTEAFF. CDR3 in DNA: TGTGCCAGCTCACCACACCGACAGGGGGCCCTGAACACTGAAGCTTTCTTT.

V and J are TRBV28 and TRBJ2-1; TRBD2 might be the D (5 bases). V was trimmed by 6 bases and J by 6 bases, leaving 12 bases between them. The germline CDR1 and CDR2 sequences are MDHEN and SYDVKM. The CDR3 runs to 13 residues. CDR3 loop: CASSRGWGNEQFF. The CDR3 coding sequence is TGTGCCAGCAGCCGCGGGTGGGGCAATGAGCAGTTCTTC.

This clone was recorded only once. This rearrangement joins TRBV19 to TRBJ1-1; D may be TRBD1 (6 bases). Germline V CDR1 and CDR2: LNHDA, SQIVND (reference sequence). The CDR3 loop spans 13 amino acids. V lost 4 bases and J lost 4, with 10 bases in between. The CDR3 here is CASSTTGSTEAFF. CDR3 nucleotide sequence: TGTGCCAGTAGTACGACAGGATCCACTGAAGCTTTCTTT.